Listed below are T cell receptor beta chains from one sample, sequenced in a study of OX40 agonist ivuxolimab in advanced cancers. Repertoires were generated with immunoSEQ multiplex PCR, while TCRdb's copy carries only in-frame clones and drops some. The table has more than 50,000 clones, less than 85% seen once. The sequencing used CD4+ or CD8+ T cells sorted from blood, collected in a trial of the OX40 agonist ivuxolimab. The receptors were sampled from an adult with an advanced solid tumor such as melanoma, head and neck, liver or kidney cancer. The CDR3 runs from the conserved cysteine through the conserved F or W. Fields, in order: CDR3 DNA, CDR3 protein, J gene, V gene, clone size, D gene. The D gene is left open where the match is weak. A clone size is listed for some rows: how often the clone was seen (once, few, many), or a class if it is expanded.

CDR3 DNA: TGTGCCAGCAGTGTGGGGGACAGGCAGTCAGAGACCCAGTACTTC; CDR3 protein: CASSVGDRQSETQYF; J gene: TRBJ2-5; V gene: TRBV2; clone size: once; D gene: TRBD1
CDR3 DNA: TGTGCCAGCAGCACTACAGCGGGAGCGGATACGCAGTATTTT; CDR3 protein: CASSTTAGADTQYF; J gene: TRBJ2-3; V gene: TRBV11-2; clone size: NA; D gene: TRBD2
CDR3 DNA: TGCAGCGTGGGGGAGGGAAGACAGCCCCAGCATTTT; CDR3 protein: CSVGEGRQPQHF; J gene: TRBJ1-5; V gene: TRBV29-1; clone size: NA; D gene: NA
CDR3 DNA: TGTGCCAGCAGCTTAGGGGCCGGGACTCACAATGAGCAGTTCTTC; CDR3 protein: CASSLGAGTHNEQFF; J gene: TRBJ2-1; V gene: TRBV7-2; clone size: NA; D gene: NA
CDR3 DNA: TGTGCCAGCAGGGGAGTTGGAAACACCATATATTTT; CDR3 protein: CASRGVGNTIYF; J gene: TRBJ1-3; V gene: TRBV6-5; clone size: few; D gene: NA
CDR3 DNA: TGTGCCAGCAGCTTCCATCTCGGGACTACCACCGGGGAGCTGTTTTTT; CDR3 protein: CASSFHLGTTTGELFF; J gene: TRBJ2-2; V gene: TRBV7-9; clone size: NA; D gene: TRBD2
CDR3 DNA: TGTGCCAGCAGCGACGAACCAGTCGGAAACACCATATATTTT; CDR3 protein: CASSDEPVGNTIYF; J gene: TRBJ1-3; V gene: TRBV5-5; clone size: NA; D gene: NA
CDR3 DNA: TGTGCCAGCAGTGCCGGGACAGGATCCTACGAGCAGTACTTC; CDR3 protein: CASSAGTGSYEQYF; J gene: TRBJ2-7; V gene: TRBV6-5; clone size: NA; D gene: TRBD1
CDR3 DNA: TGCGCCAGCAGCTTGGATGGACAGGGGGCTGAGAATACGCAGTATTTT; CDR3 protein: CASSLDGQGAENTQYF; J gene: TRBJ2-3; V gene: TRBV5-1; clone size: NA; D gene: TRBD1
CDR3 DNA: TGTGCCAGTAGTAAAAGTAGCGGAACCTACAATGAGCAGTTCTTC; CDR3 protein: CASSKSSGTYNEQFF; J gene: TRBJ2-1; V gene: TRBV19; clone size: NA; D gene: NA
CDR3 DNA: TGTGCCACAGGTGGCCTAATGGACACTGAAGCTTTCTTT; CDR3 protein: CATGGLMDTEAFF; J gene: TRBJ1-1; V gene: TRBV10-3; clone size: NA; D gene: NA
CDR3 DNA: TGTGCCAGCAGCGATCAACGCTCTGGAAACACCATATATTTT; CDR3 protein: CASSDQRSGNTIYF; J gene: TRBJ1-3; V gene: TRBV7-9; clone size: NA; D gene: NA
CDR3 DNA: TGTGCCAGTAGAGGACAGGGTTGGAACACTGAAGCTTTCTTT; CDR3 protein: CASRGQGWNTEAFF; J gene: TRBJ1-1; V gene: TRBV19; clone size: NA; D gene: TRBD1
CDR3 DNA: TGTGCCAGCAGTGACCCCCCGGGACTAGGATTAGATACGCAGTATTTT; CDR3 protein: CASSDPPGLGLDTQYF; J gene: TRBJ2-3; V gene: TRBV2; clone size: NA; D gene: TRBD2
CDR3 DNA: TGTGCCAGCAGCTTATTCCCTAATACATCAGGCGCGGGGACTGAAGCTTTCTTT; CDR3 protein: CASSLFPNTSGAGTEAFF; J gene: TRBJ1-1; V gene: TRBV7-2; clone size: once; D gene: NA
CDR3 DNA: TGTGCCAGCAGCTTAGTTTTGGCTAGCGTGAGCTACAATGAGCAGTTCTTC; CDR3 protein: CASSLVLASVSYNEQFF; J gene: TRBJ2-1; V gene: TRBV7-8; clone size: NA; D gene: NA
CDR3 DNA: TGTGCCAGCAGCTTCTCGGGAGGGCCGGGAGATACGCAGTATTTT; CDR3 protein: CASSFSGGPGDTQYF; J gene: TRBJ2-3; V gene: TRBV21-1; clone size: few; D gene: NA
CDR3 DNA: TGTGCCAGTAGTAAATTGACAGGGAACGAGCAGTACTTC; CDR3 protein: CASSKLTGNEQYF; J gene: TRBJ2-7; V gene: TRBV19; clone size: NA; D gene: TRBD1
CDR3 DNA: TGTGCCAGCAGCACGACAGGGTCCACTGAAGCTTTCTTT; CDR3 protein: CASSTTGSTEAFF; J gene: TRBJ1-1; V gene: TRBV9; clone size: NA; D gene: TRBD1
CDR3 DNA: TGTGCCAGCAGCATGAGGACAGGGAATGAGCAGTTCTTC; CDR3 protein: CASSMRTGNEQFF; J gene: TRBJ2-1; V gene: TRBV11-2; clone size: NA; D gene: TRBD1
CDR3 DNA: TGTGCCAGTAGAGGCGGGACAGTGAATCAGCCCCAGCATTTT; CDR3 protein: CASRGGTVNQPQHF; J gene: TRBJ1-5; V gene: TRBV19; clone size: NA; D gene: TRBD1
CDR3 DNA: TGTGCCAGTACAATCGGGACATTTGGAAACACCATATATTTT; CDR3 protein: CASTIGTFGNTIYF; J gene: TRBJ1-3; V gene: TRBV19; clone size: NA; D gene: NA
CDR3 DNA: TGTGCCAGTAGTATTCCAGGGAGACACGACGAGCAGTACTTC; CDR3 protein: CASSIPGRHDEQYF; J gene: TRBJ2-7; V gene: TRBV19; clone size: NA; D gene: NA
CDR3 DNA: TGTGCCTGGAGGGCGAGGGGTACCGGGGAGCTGTTTTTT; CDR3 protein: CAWRARGTGELFF; J gene: TRBJ2-2; V gene: TRBV30; clone size: once; D gene: NA
CDR3 DNA: TGTGCCAGCAGCTTAGAGGCGGGGAATCAGCCCCAGCATTTT; CDR3 protein: CASSLEAGNQPQHF; J gene: TRBJ1-5; V gene: TRBV7-9; clone size: NA; D gene: NA
CDR3 DNA: TGTGCCAGCAGTTTATACCCCCCTTCCGGGACCTCCATCTACGAGCAGTACTTC; CDR3 protein: CASSLYPPSGTSIYEQYF; J gene: TRBJ2-7; V gene: TRBV27; clone size: NA; D gene: NA
CDR3 DNA: TGCGCCAGCAGCTTAGACCCCCTGGGGGCCACTGAAGCTTTCTTT; CDR3 protein: CASSLDPLGATEAFF; J gene: TRBJ1-1; V gene: TRBV5-1; clone size: NA; D gene: NA
CDR3 DNA: TGCGCCAGCAGCCAACCGGGAACTAGCGACAATGAGCAGTTCTTC; CDR3 protein: CASSQPGTSDNEQFF; J gene: TRBJ2-1; V gene: TRBV4-1; clone size: NA; D gene: TRBD2
CDR3 DNA: TGTGCCAGTACCCAATCCAGACCCTCTGGGGCCAACGTCCTGACTTTC; CDR3 protein: CASTQSRPSGANVLTF; J gene: TRBJ2-6; V gene: TRBV19; clone size: NA; D gene: NA
CDR3 DNA: TGTGCCAGCAGCTTTGGGACAGGGGGCGACACCGGGGAGCTGTTTTTT; CDR3 protein: CASSFGTGGDTGELFF; J gene: TRBJ2-2; V gene: TRBV5-5; clone size: NA; D gene: TRBD1
CDR3 DNA: TGTGCCAGCAGCTTTAGACCTAGCGGGAACTACGAGCAGTACTTC; CDR3 protein: CASSFRPSGNYEQYF; J gene: TRBJ2-7; V gene: TRBV5-6; clone size: NA; D gene: TRBD2
CDR3 DNA: TGTGCCAGCAGCCGGGACTCCTACAATGAGCAGTTCTTC; CDR3 protein: CASSRDSYNEQFF; J gene: TRBJ2-1; V gene: TRBV6-5; clone size: NA; D gene: NA
CDR3 DNA: TGTGCCAGTAGTCCCCCGACAGGGTTCTATGGCTACACCTTC; CDR3 protein: CASSPPTGFYGYTF; J gene: TRBJ1-2; V gene: TRBV19; clone size: NA; D gene: TRBD1
CDR3 DNA: TGTGCCAGCAGGGACAGGGTCGGGACCCAGTACTTC; CDR3 protein: CASRDRVGTQYF; J gene: TRBJ2-5; V gene: TRBV6-5; clone size: NA; D gene: TRBD1
CDR3 DNA: TGTGCCAGCAGCACCAGACAGGGGGTGGATACGCAGTATTTT; CDR3 protein: CASSTRQGVDTQYF; J gene: TRBJ2-3; V gene: TRBV5-4; clone size: few; D gene: TRBD1